Here is one T cell receptor (beta chain) with its context. The method was immunoSEQ multiplex PCR; TCRdb's version includes in-frame clones alone and lacks a portion of them. The table records 1,400,000 or so clones, about 98.5% of them present only once. The CDR3 totals 14 residues. Germline values: CDR1 LGHNA, CDR2 YSLEER. With 0 bases removed from V and 4 bases from J, the gap between germline ends came to 9 bases. These data belong to a study of shared clonotypes between healthy human individuals. About the research overall: CD8 memory received one plate per donor, CD8 naive two, CD4 memory three and CD4 naive three.

The J gene is TRBJ1-2, the V gene TRBV4-3; tentative D call: TRBD1 (6 bases). The receptor was derived from a man in his thirties or forties in good health. The sample comprised naive CD4+ T cells sorted from blood. The subset: CD45RA+ positively selected. The CDR3 nucleotides are TGCGCCAGCAGCCAAGAGAGGGGGTCCTATGGCTACACCTTC. Amino acid sequence: CASSQERGSYGYTF.